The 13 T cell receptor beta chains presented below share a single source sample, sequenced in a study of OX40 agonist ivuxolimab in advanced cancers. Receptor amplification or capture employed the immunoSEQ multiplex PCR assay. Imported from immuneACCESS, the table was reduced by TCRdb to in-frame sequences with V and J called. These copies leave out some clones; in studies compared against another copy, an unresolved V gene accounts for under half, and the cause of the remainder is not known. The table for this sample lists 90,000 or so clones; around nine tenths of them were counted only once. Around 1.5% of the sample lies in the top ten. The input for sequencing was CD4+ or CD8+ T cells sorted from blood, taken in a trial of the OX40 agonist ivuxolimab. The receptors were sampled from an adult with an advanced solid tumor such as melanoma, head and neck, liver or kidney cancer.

CDR3 loop: CASSLDMIGEQYF. The CDR3 DNA sequence: TGTGCCAGCAGCCTGGACATGATTGGCGAGCAGTACTTC. V is TRBV5-4 and J is TRBJ2-7; weak D call: TRBD1 (5 bases). The V and J ends lost 4 bases and 6 bases respectively, with 14 bases between them. The CDR3 is 13 residues long. Germline assignment: CDR1 SGHNT and CDR2 YYREEE (reference sequence).

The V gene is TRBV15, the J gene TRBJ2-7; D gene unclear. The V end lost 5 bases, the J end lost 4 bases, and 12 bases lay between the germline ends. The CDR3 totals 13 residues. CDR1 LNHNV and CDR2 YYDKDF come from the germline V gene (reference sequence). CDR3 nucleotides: TGTGCCACCAGCCTGAATCTAAGATACGAGCAGTACTTC. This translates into CATSLNLRYEQYF.

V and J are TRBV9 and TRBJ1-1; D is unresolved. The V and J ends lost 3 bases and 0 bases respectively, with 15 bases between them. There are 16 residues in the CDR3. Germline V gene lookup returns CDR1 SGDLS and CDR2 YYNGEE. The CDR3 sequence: CASSARAGMLNTEAFF. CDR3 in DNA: TGTGCCAGCAGCGCCCGGGCCGGCATGTTGAACACTGAAGCTTTCTTT.

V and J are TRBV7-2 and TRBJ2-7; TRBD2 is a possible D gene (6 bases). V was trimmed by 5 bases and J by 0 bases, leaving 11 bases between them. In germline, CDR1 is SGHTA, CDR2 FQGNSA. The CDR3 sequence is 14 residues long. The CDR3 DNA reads TGTGCCAGCAGCCCTCGGGGGAACTCCTACGAGCAGTACTTC. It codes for CASSPRGNSYEQYF. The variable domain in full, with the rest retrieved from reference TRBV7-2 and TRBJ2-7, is GAGVSQSPSNKVTEKGKDVELRCDPISGHTALYWYRQSLGQGLEFLIYFQGNSAPDKSGLPSDRFSAERTGGSVSTLTIQRTQQEDSAVYLCASSPRGNSYEQYFGPGTRLTVT.

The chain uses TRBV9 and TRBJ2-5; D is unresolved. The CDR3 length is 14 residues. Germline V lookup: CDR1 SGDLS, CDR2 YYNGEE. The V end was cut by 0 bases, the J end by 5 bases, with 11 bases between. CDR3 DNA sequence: TGTGCCAGCAGCGTAGGTACAGCATCTGAGACCCAGTACTTC. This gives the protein CASSVGTASETQYF.

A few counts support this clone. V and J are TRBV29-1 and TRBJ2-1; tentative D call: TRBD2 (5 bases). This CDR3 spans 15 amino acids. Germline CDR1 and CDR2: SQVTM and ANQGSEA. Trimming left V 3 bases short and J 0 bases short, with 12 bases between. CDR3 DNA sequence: TGCAGCGTTGACTTCATAGGGAGCTCCTACAATGAGCAGTTCTTC. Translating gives CSVDFIGSSYNEQFF.

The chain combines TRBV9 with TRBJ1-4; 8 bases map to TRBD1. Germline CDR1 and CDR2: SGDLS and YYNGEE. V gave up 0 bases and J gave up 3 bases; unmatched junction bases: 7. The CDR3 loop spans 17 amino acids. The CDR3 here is CASSVGWTGMPNEKLFF. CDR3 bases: TGTGCCAGCAGCGTAGGATGGACAGGGATGCCTAATGAAAAACTGTTTTTT. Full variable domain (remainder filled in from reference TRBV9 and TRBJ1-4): DSGVTQTPKHLITATGQRVTLRCSPRSGDLSVYWYQQSLDQGLQFLIQYYNGEERAKGNILERFSAQQFPDLHSELNLSSLELGDSALYFCASSVGWTGMPNEKLFFGSGTQLSVL.

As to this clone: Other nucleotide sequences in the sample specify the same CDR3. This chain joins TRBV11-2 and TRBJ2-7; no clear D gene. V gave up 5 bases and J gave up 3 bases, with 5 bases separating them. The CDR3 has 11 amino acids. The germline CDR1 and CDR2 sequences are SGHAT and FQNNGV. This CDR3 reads CASSPDYEQYF. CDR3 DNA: TGTGCCAGCAGCCCGGACTACGAGCAGTACTTC. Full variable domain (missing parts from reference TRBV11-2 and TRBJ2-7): EAGVAQSPRYKIIEKRQSVAFWCNPISGHATLYWYQQILGQGPKLLIQFQNNGVVDDSQLPKDRFSAERLKGVDSTLKIQPAKLEDSAVYLCASSPDYEQYFGPGTRLTVT.

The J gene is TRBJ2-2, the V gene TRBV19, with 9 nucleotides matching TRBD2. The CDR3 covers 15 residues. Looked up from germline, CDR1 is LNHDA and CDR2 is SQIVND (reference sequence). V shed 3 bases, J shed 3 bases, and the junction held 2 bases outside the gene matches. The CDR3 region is CASSMREGYTGELFF. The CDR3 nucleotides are TGTGCCAGTAGTATGCGGGAGGGATACACCGGGGAGCTGTTTTTT.

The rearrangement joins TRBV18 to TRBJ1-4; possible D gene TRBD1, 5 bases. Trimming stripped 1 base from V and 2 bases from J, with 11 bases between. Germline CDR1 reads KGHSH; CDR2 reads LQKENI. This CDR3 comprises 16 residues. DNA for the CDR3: TGTGCCAGCTCACCACAAGGGGCCGGGACTAATGAAAAACTGTTTTTT. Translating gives CASSPQGAGTNEKLFF.

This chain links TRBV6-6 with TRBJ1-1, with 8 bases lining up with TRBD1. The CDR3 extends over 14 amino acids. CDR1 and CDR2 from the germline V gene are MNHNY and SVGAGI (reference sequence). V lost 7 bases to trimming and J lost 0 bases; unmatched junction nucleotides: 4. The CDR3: CASTQGAMNTEAFF. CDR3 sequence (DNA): TGTGCCAGCACCCAGGGGGCAATGAACACTGAAGCTTTCTTT.

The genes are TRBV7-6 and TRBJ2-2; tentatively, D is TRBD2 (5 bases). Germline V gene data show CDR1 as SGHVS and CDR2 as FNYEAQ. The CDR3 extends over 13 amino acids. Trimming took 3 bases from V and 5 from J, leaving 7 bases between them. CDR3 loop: CASSLTITGELFF. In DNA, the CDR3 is TGTGCCAGCAGCTTGACTATTACCGGGGAGCTGTTTTTT.

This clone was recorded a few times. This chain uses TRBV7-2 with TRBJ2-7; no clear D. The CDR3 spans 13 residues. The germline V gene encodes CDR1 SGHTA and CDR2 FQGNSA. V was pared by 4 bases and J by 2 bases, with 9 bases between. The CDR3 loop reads CASSSRRAYEQYF. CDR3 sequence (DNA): TGTGCCAGCAGCTCTCGACGGGCCTACGAGCAGTACTTC.